This T cell receptor beta chain emerged from a study of cytomegalovirus exposure and HLA in healthy donors (dated by TCRdb to the late 2010s). For the wider study: According to an earlier analysis of several hundred of the donors, about 170 million T cells yielded 117 million unique TCR beta sequences and approximately 280 Gb of sequence data. The study combined high-throughput TCR immunosequencing, statistical association of individual TCRs with disease status, and machine learning to predict cytomegalovirus infection status. The number of donors typed differed by locus, with about 629-640 for A, B, C, DRB1 and DQB1, roughly 520 for DQA1, about 610 for DPA1, and some 440 for DPB1. In a later genetic analysis, genome-wide SNP genotypes for about 65% of the 666 donors were used, and that subset was treated as a discovery cohort. On average, approximately 250,000 unique TCR beta nucleotide sequences were sequenced per donor among fewer than 500 genotyped donors of the cohort, with 15% to 20% of those sequences being non-productive. A later analysis re-analyzed previously published TCR beta repertoires from approximately 670 donors and added high-resolution HLA genotyping to study TCR occurrence patterns. The study aimed to test whether signatures of past pathogen exposure could be identified by cataloging public T cell receptors. Of the roughly 400 genotyped donors, about 84% fell in the genetic ancestry cluster associated with self-reported Caucasian donors. A separate validation cohort of about 110 different subjects was used in addition to the roughly 640-subject first cohort. In the later analysis, no new phenotypic data were used to find candidate immune exposures; instead, reliance was placed on TCR beta sequences and their occurrence across donors. Donor age, sex, ethnicity and CMV serostatus were compiled alongside the repertoire data. The T cell repertoires of under 750 subjects were profiled by immunosequencing and related to cytomegalovirus serostatus. An early release that covered several hundred HLA-typed donors contained about 300 gigabases of sequencing data and some 87 million unique TCR sequences. An earlier analysis of roughly 600 of the donors used high-throughput TCR beta sequencing to judge whether each TCR beta V gene segment behaved as functional or pseudogenic. HLA typing included class I and class II loci at four-digit resolution. All discovery cohort repertoires had been generated using a single sequencing platform. About 5 DR-DQ haplotypes were handled as single units for association and clustering, since linkage in the cohort was strong. Broader findings and caveats from the paper: Because counts were too low, around 17 rarely observed V segments, including chromosome 9 orphons, were left out of the earlier analysis of over 550 of the donors. The study listed 150 to 200 TCR beta chains as associated with cytomegalovirus. In an earlier analysis of some 550 of the donors, most TCR beta V segments were observed in productive rearrangements about 87% or about 30% of the time, broadly matching IMGT annotations. In both the original and validation cohorts, the classifier was reported to diagnose cytomegalovirus status with high specificity and sensitivity. A later genetic analysis reported fewer N-insertions in productive TCRs among donors in an Asian-associated ancestry cluster than the roughly 650-donor mean. The 87-base-pair reads could not distinguish some IMGT-functional V segments, including TRBV6-2 and TRBV6-3, so those segments were excluded. A further reported finding was that TCR beta sequences accurately predicted the HLA-A and HLA-B alleles for most subjects in the first cohort. V-gene and J-gene trimming of TCR beta chains was associated with a missense DCLRE1C variant in a later genetic analysis, and the association was replicated in an independent cohort. According to the authors, the approach could potentially be generalized to other disease states and immunological phenotypes. Most CMV-associated TCR beta chains appeared to be HLA-restricted in a later analysis, and the HLA associations seemed to be driven largely by CMV exposure. Most TCR sequences were seen in very few donors, while some public TCRs were found in many individuals. CMV serostatus was the only immune exposure information available for the cohort. When HLA alleles, especially DR and DQ, strongly co-occurred, attributing TCR associations to individual alleles was difficult. Linkage disequilibrium might explain the correlated functional status among segregating V segments, but an unknown experimental factor could not be excluded. At a false discovery rate of 0.05, a later analysis linked 16,000 or so TCR beta sequences to specific HLA alleles. The presence/absence analyses assumed that sequencing depth was roughly uniform across donors, and that assumption may not be true. A later analysis found that TCR association rates varied across HLA loci, with DRB1 alleles showing the most associated TCRs and HLA-C alleles the fewest. The cohort was sequenced for TCR beta chains only, and without alpha or paired-chain data the features that could be detected were limited. The sequencing pipeline was judged likely to have produced a cluster of highly shared sequence variants as a technical artifact. Because some donors lacked HLA typing at each locus, the association tests relied only on the typed subset. A later analysis found that HLA-associated TCR beta chains were more clonally expanded and had lower generation probabilities than equally common non-associated chains. A few of the identified cytomegalovirus-associated TCR beta chains were confirmed in vitro to be specific for cytomegalovirus antigens. In a later analysis, several top co-occurrence clusters were reported to appear linked to parvovirus B19, influenza, CMV and Epstein-Barr virus.

V is clipped by 5 bases and J by 8 bases, and the sequence between their germline boundaries is 9 bases long. The CDR3 measures 11 amino acids from cysteine to phenylalanine. Only CDR3 DNA is held: 33 bases, read in frame from base 1. From a lookup of the germline V gene, CDR1 and CDR2 are MDHEN and SYDVKM. The library came from the immunoSEQ multiplex PCR assay. For the multiplex PCR, a mixture combining 60 forward primers for TCR Vbeta segments and 13 reverse primers for TCR Jbeta segments was used. The CDR3 region of rearranged TCR beta genes was amplified from genomic DNA by a multiplex PCR assay. Amplified TCR beta libraries were sequenced as 87-base-pair reads on the Illumina HiSeq System. Concerning the study's data processing: A later analysis tallied roughly 78 million unique TCR beta chains across the 700 or so repertoires, and approximately 12 million of those chains were shared by two or more donors. Raw reads were error-corrected and collapsed into unique sequences by a nearest-neighbor algorithm in which closely related sequences were merged to remove PCR and sequencing errors. V, D and J gene segments were assigned by aligning CDR3 sequences to IMGT reference sequences. Each retained sequence needed at least a six-nucleotide match to both a V gene segment and a J gene segment. Rearrangements were classified as productive when the CDR3 lacked stop codons and remained in frame with V and J, and all other rearrangements were classified as non-productive. CDR3 was defined according to IMGT convention as the region running from the second conserved V-encoded cysteine to the conserved J-encoded phenylalanine. The earlier analysis of roughly 590 of the donors excluded sequences that lacked an unambiguous match to a single V gene segment. An earlier analysis of a few hundred of the donors called V segments functional above 56.7% productive rearrangements and segregating when the between-donor standard deviation exceeded 5%. A statistical classification framework was built for diagnosing cytomegalovirus status from the catalog of TCR beta chain sequences. In a later analysis, TCR nucleotide sequences were compared against IMGT/GENE-DB human TR gene sequences so that V and J genes could be assigned. In a later analysis, CDR3 sequences and most-parsimonious VDJ recombination scenarios were assigned using the TCRdist pipeline. A later analysis defined each TCR beta chain by its CDR3 amino acid sequence plus V-gene family, and excluded reads lacking a unique V-gene family. To address suspected cross-contamination and a sequencing artifact, a later analysis removed 450 to 700 highly shared, low-generation-probability nucleotide sequences. A later analysis calculated a clonal expansion index for each public chain from normalized within-repertoire ranks of inferred template counts. In a later analysis, generation probabilities were computed using a VDJ recombination model fitted to out-of-frame rearrangements, and the results were checked against IGoR. Hypergeometric tests were used in a later analysis to score TCR-TCR, TCR-HLA and TCR-CMV co-occurrence, with a repertoire-size bias correction applied to the TCR pairs. A later analysis estimated false discovery rates by permuting HLA or CMV assignments 20 times. A later analysis grouped co-occurring TCRs with DBSCAN, adding TCRdist sequence similarity when clustering within HLA-allele-positive subsets. For co-occurrence clustering, repertoires with fewer than 30,000 or more than 120,000 public chains were excluded, along with several repertoires with anomalous nucleotide sharing. Entries here come from immuneACCESS through TCRdb and include only in-frame sequences with V and J called. Some clones fail to appear in such tables; in the studies checked, an unresolved V gene covers under half of the shortfall, and the cause of the remainder is unknown. V and J calls plus clone size are reproduced from that table; the DNA served to infer D and trimming. The sample's own table lists tens of thousands of clones. The ten most abundant clones make up over 4% of the sample.

The cohort consisted of 600 to 750 healthy bone marrow donors. All cohort members were sampled while nominally healthy, although unrecorded immune exposures were likely present. The donor was CMV seropositive and belonged to the group of about 290 seropositive cohort members. Every donor gave a peripheral blood sample, and the peripheral blood mononuclear cells from that sample were used for TCR beta sequencing. The Qiagen DNeasy Blood Extraction Kit was used to extract genomic DNA from the blood cell samples. About this clone: Its target antigen remains unknown.

The receptor comes from a woman in her thirties or forties in good health and CMV-seropositive. This chain joins TRBV28 to TRBJ1-2; the D gene is perhaps TRBD1, from 5 matching bases. The specimen was PBMCs. For the CDR3, the sequence is CASSHNRGYTF. The bases read TGTGCCAGCAGTCACAACAGGGGCTACACCTTC.